These 14 T cell receptor beta chains were all obtained from the same sample, sequenced in a study of blood T cells in healthy people across ages. The authors ran a second PCR of 7 to 11 cycles using a sample-barcoded 5' primer and a J-beta primer mix. Via MiXCR, TCRdb re-called the 5' RACE reads, giving one row per CDR3 protein. The sample lists some 1.6 million distinct CDR3 sequences, approximately 32% occurring once. The sequencing input was blood. These receptors were collected from a woman aged 30 to 39 in good health.

This chain links TRBV20-1 with TRBJ2-3, with 8 bases matching TRBD2. The CDR3 is 17 residues long. V trimming: 3 bases; J trimming: 1 base; junction bases outside the gene matches: 12. Looked up from germline, CDR1 is DFQATT and CDR2 is SNEGSKA (reference sequence). As DNA, the CDR3 is TGCAGTGCTAGTACAGGGTTAGCGGGATTCCGCACAGATACGCAGTATTTT. Protein: CSASTGLAGFRTDTQYF.

Only a few counts were recorded for this clonotype. Germline and junction disagree at one end, which may indicate a read error. The chain joins TRBV4-2 to TRBJ2-1, with TRBD2 matching over 7 bases. The germline V gene has CDR1 LGHNA and CDR2 YNFKEQ. The CDR3 totals 16 residues. CDR3 protein: CAGSQGSGGTYNEQFF. Here the CDR3 DNA reads TGTGCCGGCAGCCAAGGATCCGGGGGGACCTACAATGAGCAGTTCTTC.

The CDR3 DNA sequence: TGTGCCAGCAGCCAACCTTCTAGGTTACTAGCGGGAATGAGGGAGACCCAGTACTTC. Translated, it gives CASSQPSRLLAGMRETQYF. V and J are TRBV4-2 and TRBJ2-5; TRBD2 aligns across 10 bases. V lost 2 bases to trimming and J lost 5 bases; unmatched junction nucleotides: 17. This CDR3 has 19 residues. CDR1 LGHNA and CDR2 YNFKEQ come from the germline V gene.

This chain joins TRBV20-1 and TRBJ2-7, with a tentative D call TRBD1 (5 bases). With 2 bases removed from V and 6 bases from J, the gap between germline ends came to 20 bases. The CDR3 has 15 residues. Germline CDR1 is DFQATT and CDR2 is SNEGSKA (reference sequence). CDR3 sequence (DNA): TGCAGTGCTAGATCCCTAACGACAGCCCCCTCCGAGCAGTACTTC. This translates into CSARSLTTAPSEQYF.

This CDR3 reads CASSLDPGGKYNEQYF. CDR3 nucleotide sequence: TGCGCCAGCAGCTTGGACCCGGGGGGGAAATACAATGAGCAGTACTTC. V gene TRBV5-1 combines with J gene TRBJ2-5; 8 bases line up with TRBD2. CDR3 length equals 16 residues. Trimming took 0 bases from V and 11 from J; bases not matched to a gene: 15. CDR1 SGHRS and CDR2 YFSETQ come from the germline V gene.

The gene calls are TRBV5-4 and TRBJ2-3, with D perhaps matching TRBD1 (5 bases). V gave up 1 base and J gave up 4 bases, with 13 bases separating them. CDR1 is SGHNT and CDR2 is YYREEE in the germline V gene (reference sequence). This CDR3 has 15 residues. CDR3 sequence reads: CASSLRQGLADTQYF. The DNA for the CDR3 is TGTGCCAGCAGCTTGAGGCAGGGTTTGGCAGATACGCAGTATTTT.

This clonotype was counted a few times. The rearrangement joins TRBV7-9 to TRBJ2-1; the D gene could be TRBD1 or TRBD2 (5 bases each). Germline assignment: CDR1 SEHNR and CDR2 FQNEAQ (reference sequence). Deletions cut 4 bases from V and 8 bases from J, with 18 bases between. This CDR3 comprises 15 residues. The CDR3 loop reads CASSSGLPGSDEQFF. The DNA of the CDR3 is TGTGCCAGCAGCTCGGGGCTACCCGGATCAGATGAGCAGTTCTTC. The full variable domain, completed using reference TRBV7-9 and TRBJ2-1, is DTGVSQNPRHKITKRGQNVTFRCDPISEHNRLYWYRQTLGQGPEFLTYFQNEAQLEKSRLLSDRFSAERPKGSFSTLEIQRTEQGDSAMYLCASSSGLPGSDEQFFGPGTRLTVL.

This chain links TRBV29-1 with TRBJ1-2, with 7 bases fitting TRBD1. This CDR3 region has 13 residues. With 5 bases clipped from V and 5 bases from J, the junction kept 8 bases outside the gene matches. Germline V gives CDR1 SQVTM, CDR2 ANQGSEA. The CDR3 DNA reads as TGCAGCGTTTCGACAGGGTTGGATTATGGCTACACCTTC. Amino acids: CSVSTGLDYGYTF.

This clonotype was seen a handful of times. J is TRBJ2-1 and V is TRBV4-2; D unresolved. The CDR3 has 16 amino acids. Deletions cut 0 bases from V and 11 bases from J, with 20 bases between. CDR1 and CDR2 from the germline V gene are LGHNA and YNFKEQ. The CDR3 bases are TGTGCCAGCAGCCAAGAGCCTAGTAGCCCATCAGCGAAGCAGTTCTTC. It yields the protein CASSQEPSSPSAKQFF.

This clonotype has only a few counts. The rearrangement links TRBV10-3 to TRBJ1-1; D is unclear. The germline CDR1 and CDR2 sequences are ENHRY and SYGVKD. V lost 8 bases to trimming and J lost 1 base, with 11 bases between them. The CDR3 loop spans 13 amino acids. CDR3 in amino acids: CAISSDQNTEAFF. CDR3 DNA sequence: TGTGCCATCTCCTCGGACCAGAACACTGAAGCTTTCTTT.

The rearrangement uses TRBV15 and TRBJ2-1, with 9 nucleotides matching TRBD1. The CDR3 has 15 residues. After removal of 0 bases from V and 7 bases from J, the junction contained 4 bases not matched to a gene. CDR1 and CDR2 (germline): LNHNV, YYDKDF (reference sequence). The CDR3 loop is CATSRDRTGVNEQFF. The CDR3 DNA reads TGTGCCACCAGCAGAGATAGGACAGGGGTGAATGAGCAGTTCTTC.

The V and J genes are TRBV14 and TRBJ2-3; the D is unclear. The germline V gene has CDR1 SGHDN and CDR2 FVKESK. The length of the CDR3 is 13 residues. V lost 0 bases, J lost 13 bases, and 14 bases lay in between. The CDR3: CASSQDLSHGEYF. The CDR3 bases are TGTGCCAGCAGCCAAGACTTGTCTCATGGAGAGTATTTT.

This clonotype was picked up a small number of times. The CDR3 loop reads CASSVGGTSGSGYEQYF. The CDR3 region has the DNA TGTGCCAGCAGCGTAGGTGGGACTAGCGGGAGTGGATACGAGCAGTACTTC. The chain has TRBV9 and TRBJ2-5; 14 bases align to TRBD2. The end of the DNA is better explained by TRBJ2-7, so the J call may be wrong. Looked up from germline, CDR1 is SGDLS and CDR2 is YYNGEE. The CDR3 consists of 17 residues.

CDR3 nucleotides: TGTGCCAGCAGCAGCTACGGGTCGGGCCCGTTGGGGCTGGAGACCCAGTACTTC. This sequence encodes CASSSYGSGPLGLETQYF. This chain joins TRBV9 and TRBJ2-5; tentatively, D is TRBD1 (5 bases). CDR1 SGDLS and CDR2 YYNGEE come from the germline V gene. The CDR3 extends over 18 amino acids. Trimming took off 4 bases at V and 5 bases at J, with 27 bases between the two ends.